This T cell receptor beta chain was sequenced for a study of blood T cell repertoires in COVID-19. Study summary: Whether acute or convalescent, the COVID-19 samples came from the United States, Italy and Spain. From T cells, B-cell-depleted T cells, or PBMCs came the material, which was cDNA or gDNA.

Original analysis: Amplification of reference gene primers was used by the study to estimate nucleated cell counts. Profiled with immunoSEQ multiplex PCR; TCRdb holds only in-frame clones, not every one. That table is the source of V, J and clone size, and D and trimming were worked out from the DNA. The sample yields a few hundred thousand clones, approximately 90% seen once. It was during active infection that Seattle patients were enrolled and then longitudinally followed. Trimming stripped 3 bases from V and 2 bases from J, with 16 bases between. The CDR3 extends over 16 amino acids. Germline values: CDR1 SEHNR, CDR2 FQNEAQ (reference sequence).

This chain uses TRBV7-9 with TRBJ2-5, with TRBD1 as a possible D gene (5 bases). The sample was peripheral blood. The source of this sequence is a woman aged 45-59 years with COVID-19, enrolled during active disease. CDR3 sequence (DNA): TGTGCCAGCAGCTTCCCGCTCCAGGGATCACAAGAGACCCAGTACTTC. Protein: CASSFPLQGSQETQYF.